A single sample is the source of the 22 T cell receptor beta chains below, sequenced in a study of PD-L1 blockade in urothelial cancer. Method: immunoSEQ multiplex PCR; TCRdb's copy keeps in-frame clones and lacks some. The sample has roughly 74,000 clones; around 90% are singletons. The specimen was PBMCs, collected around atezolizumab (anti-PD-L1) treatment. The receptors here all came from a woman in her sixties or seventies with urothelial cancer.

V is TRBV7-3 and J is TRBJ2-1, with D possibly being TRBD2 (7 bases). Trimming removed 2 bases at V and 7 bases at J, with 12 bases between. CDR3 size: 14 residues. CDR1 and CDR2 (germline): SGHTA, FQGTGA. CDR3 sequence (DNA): TGTGCCAGCAGCTTAGGGGGGGCATCGAATGAGCAGTTCTTC. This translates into CASSLGGASNEQFF.

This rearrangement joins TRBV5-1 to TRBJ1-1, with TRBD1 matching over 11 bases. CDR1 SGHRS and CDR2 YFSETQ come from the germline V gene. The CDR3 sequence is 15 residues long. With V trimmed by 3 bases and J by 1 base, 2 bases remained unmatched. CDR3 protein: CASSSGQGANTEAFF. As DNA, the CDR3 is TGCGCCAGCAGCTCCGGACAGGGGGCGAACACTGAAGCTTTCTTT.

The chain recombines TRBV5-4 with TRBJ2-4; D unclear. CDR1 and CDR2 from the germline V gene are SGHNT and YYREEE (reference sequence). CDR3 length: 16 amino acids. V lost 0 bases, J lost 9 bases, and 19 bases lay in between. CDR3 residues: CASSLEGANSIAIQYF. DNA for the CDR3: TGTGCCAGCAGCTTGGAAGGTGCGAATAGCATAGCCATTCAGTACTTC.

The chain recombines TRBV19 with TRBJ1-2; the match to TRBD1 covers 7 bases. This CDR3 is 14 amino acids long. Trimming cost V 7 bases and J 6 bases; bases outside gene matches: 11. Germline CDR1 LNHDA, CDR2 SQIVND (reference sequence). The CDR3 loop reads CASTPGQFPHGYTF. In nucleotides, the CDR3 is TGTGCCAGTACACCGGGACAGTTCCCCCATGGCTACACCTTC.

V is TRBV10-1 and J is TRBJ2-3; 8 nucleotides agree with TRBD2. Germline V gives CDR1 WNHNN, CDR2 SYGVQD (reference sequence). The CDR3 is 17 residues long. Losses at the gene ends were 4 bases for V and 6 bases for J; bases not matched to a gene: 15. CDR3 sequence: CASSAPGASGSQDTQYF. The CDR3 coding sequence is TGCGCCAGCAGTGCCCCCGGGGCTAGCGGGTCACAGGATACGCAGTATTTT.

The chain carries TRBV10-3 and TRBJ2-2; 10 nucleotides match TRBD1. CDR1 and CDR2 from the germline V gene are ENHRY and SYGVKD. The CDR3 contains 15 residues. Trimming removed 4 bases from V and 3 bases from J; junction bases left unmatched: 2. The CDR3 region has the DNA TGTGCCATCAGTGCGGGACAGGGGCACACCGGGGAGCTGTTTTTT. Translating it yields CAISAGQGHTGELFF.

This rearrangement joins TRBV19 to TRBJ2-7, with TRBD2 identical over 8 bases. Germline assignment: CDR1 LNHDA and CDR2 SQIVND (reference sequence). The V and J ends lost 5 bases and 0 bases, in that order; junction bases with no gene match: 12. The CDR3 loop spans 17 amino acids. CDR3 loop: CASSPPAGREASYEQYF. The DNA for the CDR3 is TGTGCCAGTAGTCCCCCAGCGGGGCGGGAGGCCTCCTACGAGCAGTACTTC.

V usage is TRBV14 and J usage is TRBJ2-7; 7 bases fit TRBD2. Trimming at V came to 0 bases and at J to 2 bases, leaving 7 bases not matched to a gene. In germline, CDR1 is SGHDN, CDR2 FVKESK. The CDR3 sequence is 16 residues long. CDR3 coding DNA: TGTGCCAGCAGCCAAGATAGCCTAGCGGCGACCTACGAGCAGTACTTC. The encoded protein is CASSQDSLAATYEQYF.

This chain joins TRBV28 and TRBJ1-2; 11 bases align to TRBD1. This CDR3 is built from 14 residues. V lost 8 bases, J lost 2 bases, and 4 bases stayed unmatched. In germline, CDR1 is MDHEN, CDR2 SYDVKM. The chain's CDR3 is CASRGQGGNYGYTF. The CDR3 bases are TGTGCCAGCCGGGGACAGGGGGGAAACTATGGCTACACCTTC.

CDR3 sequence (DNA): TGCGCCAGCAGCGCGGACACGCGGGGGGGCTTCTGGGAGACCCAGTACTTC. Translated, it gives CASSADTRGGFWETQYF. The gene calls are TRBV5-1 and TRBJ2-5; 9 bases match TRBD2. From germline, CDR1 is SGHRS and CDR2 YFSETQ. Trimming took 4 bases from V and 5 from J; bases not matched to a gene: 15. CDR3 length equals 17 residues.

The CDR3 nucleotides are TGTGCCATCAGTGAAGCCCGGGGATCTGGACAGCCCCAGCATTTT. As protein: CAISEARGSGQPQHF. The chain employs TRBV10-3 and TRBJ1-5; D call uncertain. This CDR3 comprises 15 residues. Trimming stripped 3 bases from V and 7 bases from J, with 16 bases between. CDR1 and CDR2 from the germline V gene are ENHRY and SYGVKD.

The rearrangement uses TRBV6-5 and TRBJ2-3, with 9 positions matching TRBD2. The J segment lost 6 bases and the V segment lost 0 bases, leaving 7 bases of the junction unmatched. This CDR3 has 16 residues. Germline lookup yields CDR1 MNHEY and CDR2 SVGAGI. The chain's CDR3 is CASSYSGTSITDTQYF. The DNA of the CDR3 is TGTGCCAGCAGTTACTCCGGGACTAGCATTACGGATACGCAGTATTTT.

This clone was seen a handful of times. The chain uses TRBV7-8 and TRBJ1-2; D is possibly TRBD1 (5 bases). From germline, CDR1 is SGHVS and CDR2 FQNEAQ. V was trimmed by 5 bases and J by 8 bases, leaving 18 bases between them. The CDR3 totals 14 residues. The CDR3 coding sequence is TGTGCCAGCAGCCCACAACGGGGGGGAGGAGGCTACACCTTC. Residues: CASSPQRGGGGYTF.

The chain's CDR3 is CASGGTGWAADTQYF. CDR3 DNA sequence: TGTGCCAGCGGGGGGACAGGGTGGGCCGCAGATACGCAGTATTTT. J is TRBJ2-3 and V is TRBV5-4; 9 bases map to TRBD1. V was clipped by 7 bases and J by 4 bases; unmatched bases: 10. The CDR3 contains 15 residues. Germline-derived CDR1 and CDR2 are SGHNT and YYREEE (reference sequence).

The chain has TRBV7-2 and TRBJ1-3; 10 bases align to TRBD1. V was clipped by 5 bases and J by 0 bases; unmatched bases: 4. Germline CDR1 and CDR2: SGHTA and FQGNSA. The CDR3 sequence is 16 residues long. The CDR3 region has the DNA TGTGCCAGCAGCCTGACAGGGGGCTACTCTGGAAACACCATATATTTT. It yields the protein CASSLTGGYSGNTIYF. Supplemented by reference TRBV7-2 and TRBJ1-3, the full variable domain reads GAGVSQSPSNKVTEKGKDVELRCDPISGHTALYWYRQSLGQGLEFLIYFQGNSAPDKSGLPSDRFSAERTGGSVSTLTIQRTQQEDSAVYLCASSLTGGYSGNTIYFGEGSWLTVV.

The CDR3: CASSLDRAGTSYEQYF. Written as DNA, the CDR3 is TGTGCCAGCAGCTTAGATCGGGCCGGGACATCCTACGAGCAGTACTTC. V is TRBV11-2 and J is TRBJ2-7; TRBD1 is a possible D gene (6 bases). The CDR3 length is 16 residues. Germline V gene data show CDR1 as SGHAT and CDR2 as FQNNGV. V was pared by 0 bases and J by 1 base, with 13 bases between.

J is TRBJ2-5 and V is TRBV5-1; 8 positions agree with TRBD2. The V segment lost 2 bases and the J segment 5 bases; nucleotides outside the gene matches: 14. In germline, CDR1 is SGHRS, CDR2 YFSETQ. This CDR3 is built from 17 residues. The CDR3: CASSFRRVGRAGETQYF. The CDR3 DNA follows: TGCGCCAGCAGCTTCCGTCGGGTCGGGAGGGCCGGGGAGACCCAGTACTTC.

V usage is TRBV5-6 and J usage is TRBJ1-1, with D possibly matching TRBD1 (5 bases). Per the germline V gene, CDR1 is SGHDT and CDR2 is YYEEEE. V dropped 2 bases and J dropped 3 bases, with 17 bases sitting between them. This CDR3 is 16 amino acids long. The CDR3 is CASSFRGGSMDTEAFF. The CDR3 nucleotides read TGTGCCAGCAGCTTTCGCGGGGGATCAATGGACACTGAAGCTTTCTTT.

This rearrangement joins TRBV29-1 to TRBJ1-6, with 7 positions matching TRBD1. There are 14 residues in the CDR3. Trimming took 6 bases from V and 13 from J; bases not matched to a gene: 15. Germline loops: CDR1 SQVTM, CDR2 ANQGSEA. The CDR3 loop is CSVNGQGDCIPLHF. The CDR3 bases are TGCAGCGTCAACGGGCAGGGGGACTGCATCCCCCTCCACTTT.

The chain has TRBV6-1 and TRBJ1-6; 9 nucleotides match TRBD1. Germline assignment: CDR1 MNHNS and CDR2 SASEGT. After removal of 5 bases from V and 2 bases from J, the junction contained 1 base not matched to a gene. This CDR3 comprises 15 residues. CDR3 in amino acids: CASSTGGAYNSPLHF. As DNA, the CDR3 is TGTGCCAGCAGTACAGGGGGCGCCTATAATTCACCCCTCCACTTT.

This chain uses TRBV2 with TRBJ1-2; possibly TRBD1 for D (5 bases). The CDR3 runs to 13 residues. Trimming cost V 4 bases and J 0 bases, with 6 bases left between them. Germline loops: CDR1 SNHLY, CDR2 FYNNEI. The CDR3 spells CASSAQANYGYTF. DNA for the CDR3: TGTGCCAGCAGTGCACAGGCTAACTATGGCTACACCTTC.

The CDR3, as DNA: TGTGCCAGCAGCTCAGGGACAGCAGCTGGAAACACCATATATTTT. It encodes CASSSGTAAGNTIYF. This chain connects TRBV5-4 to TRBJ1-3; 7 bases are shared with TRBD1. Germline lookup yields CDR1 SGHNT and CDR2 YYREEE (reference sequence). The V segment lost 3 bases and the J segment 2 bases; nucleotides outside the gene matches: 5. The CDR3 loop spans 15 amino acids. Using reference TRBV5-4 and TRBJ1-3 for the parts outside the CDR3, the full variable domain is ETGVTQSPTHLIKTRGQQVTLRCSSQSGHNTVSWYQQALGQGPQFIFQYYREEENGRGNFPPRFSGLQFPNYSSELNVNALELDDSALYLCASSSGTAAGNTIYFGEGSWLTVV.